This T cell receptor (beta chain) was captured by sequencing in a study of blood T cells in healthy people across ages. The CDR3 covers 14 residues. V gave up 4 bases and J gave up 3 bases, with 10 bases separating them. From germline, CDR1 is LGHNA and CDR2 YSLEER. The donors, healthy Caucasians from Russia, were aged roughly 6 to 90. A J-beta primer mix and a sample-barcoded 5' primer were used in a second PCR of roughly 7 to 12 cycles. MiXCR was run by TCRdb on the 5' RACE reads, yielding one entry per CDR3 protein. The table includes about 1.6 million distinct CDR3 sequences, 34% detected once. The sequence derives from a young woman in good health. The genes are TRBV4-3 and TRBJ2-1; D might be TRBD1 (6 bases). Specimen: blood. As DNA, the CDR3 is TGCGCCAGCAGCCCCACAGGGAACTACAATGAGCAGTTCTTC. Translating it yields CASSPTGNYNEQFF.